The clone carrying this TCR beta chain appeared many times. Its antigen is unknown. These data belong to a study of read filtering for tumor transcriptome and immune sequencing. For the study at large: The cohort had about 16 men and some 13 women aged about 45 to 80, mean roughly 71 years. DNase treatment preceded whole-transcriptome library preparation. Study conclusions and caveats: The CD138-negative fraction was mixed bone marrow immune cells, not pure T cells.

V was shortened by 3 bases and J by 6 bases, with 14 bases between the two germline ends. Germline assignment: CDR1 KGHSH and CDR2 LQKENI. CDR3 length equals 15 residues. Every patient had bone marrow sampled while the disease was active. This library used approximately 0.4 ug RNA and molecular barcoded adaptors spanning alpha/delta and beta/gamma chains. A single record per CDR3 protein comes from TCRdb applying MiXCR to the reads. The sample records 60,000 or so distinct CDR3 sequences, around 19% being singletons. The material sequenced was a population of CD138-negative cells sorted from bone marrow. This clonotype originated in a donor over 35 with multiple myeloma. The chain has TRBV18 and TRBJ2-2; possibly TRBD1 for D (6 bases). The CDR3 nucleotides are TGTGCCAGCTCACCTATCAGGGGATCGTCCGGGGAGCTGTTTTTT. It specifies CASSPIRGSSGELFF.